Shown below are 16 T cell receptor beta chains from a single sample sequenced in a study of regulatory T cells in long-lasting Graves disease. The time point was: newly diagnosed GD, antithyroid drugs for less than 3 months. PBMCs were the source of the RNA used for TCR sequencing. Assembly of TCR beta libraries relied on iRepertoire HTBI primers together with Arm-PCR of CDR3 regions. TCRdb recomputed calls from the multiplex PCR reads with MiXCR, one row per CDR3 protein. This sample yields 400,000 to 550,000 distinct CDR3 sequences, of which 14% to 15% are seen a single time; over 15% belongs to the top ten. These records were also assigned to another study, of T cells in Graves' hyperthyroidism and ophthalmopathy.

Material: peripheral blood mononuclear cells (PBMCs), obtained at new diagnosis, from a patient treated with antithyroid drugs. The origin of the receptors is a woman in her thirties with Graves disease.

This clonotype was picked up many times. This chain links TRBV11-2 with TRBJ1-1; 8 bases fit TRBD1. The germline V gene has CDR1 SGHAT and CDR2 FQNNGV. The ends lost 1 base at V and 11 bases at J; junction bases unmatched: 0. This CDR3 comprises 11 residues. CDR3 in amino acids: CASSLGQGAFF. Here the CDR3 DNA reads TGTGCCAGCAGCTTAGGACAGGGGGCTTTCTTT.

This rearrangement joins TRBV14 to TRBJ2-7; 8 bases fit TRBD2. Germline V gene data show CDR1 as SGHDN and CDR2 as FVKESK. The J segment lost 3 bases and the V segment lost 0 bases, leaving 16 bases of the junction unmatched. The CDR3 length is 19 residues. The CDR3 DNA reads TGTGCCAGCAGCCAAGAGAAGGTAGTGGGCGGGAGGCGCCTCTACGAGCAGTACTTC. Its protein product is CASSQEKVVGGRRLYEQYF.

There are a few counts of this clonotype. This rearrangement joins TRBV20-1 to TRBJ2-1, with D perhaps matching TRBD1 or TRBD2 (5 bases each). Germline V gene data show CDR1 as DFQATT and CDR2 as SNEGSKA (reference sequence). The CDR3 has 13 amino acids. V was cut by 5 bases and J by 6 bases, with 14 bases left in between. CDR3 region: CSAVEPGPNEQFF. CDR3 DNA: TGCAGTGCTGTCGAGCCGGGGCCCAATGAGCAGTTCTTC.

This clonotype turned up a few times. The chain combines TRBV19 with TRBJ2-6, with D possibly matching TRBD2 (5 bases). In germline, CDR1 is LNHDA, CDR2 SQIVND (reference sequence). Deletions cut 8 bases from V and 0 bases from J, with 14 bases between. This CDR3 spans 16 amino acids. The CDR3 nucleotides are TGTGCCAGTGGCAGAGGGCCGCTCTCTGGGGCCAACGTCCTGACTTTC. Translated, it gives CASGRGPLSGANVLTF. Looking up the rest from reference TRBV19 and TRBJ2-6 gives the full variable domain: DGGITQSPKYLFRKEGQNVTLSCEQNLNHDAMYWYRQDPGQGLRLIYYSQIVNDFQKGDIAEGYSVSREKKESFPLTVTSAQKNPTAFYLCASGRGPLSGANVLTFGAGSRLTVL.

The V gene is TRBV5-1, the J gene TRBJ2-5, with TRBD1 as a possible D gene (5 bases). Trimming removed 5 bases from V and 4 bases from J, with 15 bases in between. Germline CDR1 SGHRS, CDR2 YFSETQ. The CDR3 runs 14 residues. The CDR3 loop is CASRGEYVTETQYF. In DNA, the CDR3 is TGCGCCAGCAGAGGGGAATACGTTACAGAGACCCAGTACTTC.

This clonotype was seen at least ten times. Relative to the germline gene, one junction end is altered; a read error may explain this. The genes are TRBV7-7 and TRBJ1-1; D is undetermined. This CDR3 contains 13 residues. CDR1 and CDR2 from the germline V gene are SSHAT and FNYEAQ (reference sequence). CDR3 sequence reads: CASSMTANTEAFF. The CDR3 DNA follows: TGTGCTAGCAGCATGACGGCGAACACTGAAGCTTTCTTT.

This clonotype came up many times. V and J are TRBV5-1 and TRBJ2-2; 9 positions match TRBD1. The germline V gene has CDR1 SGHRS and CDR2 YFSETQ. V lost 1 base and J lost 5; bases outside the gene matches: 3. The CDR3 loop spans 15 amino acids. The CDR3 nucleotides are TGCGCCAGCAGCTTGCTAGGGACAGGGACCGGGGAGCTGTTTTTT. It translates to CASSLLGTGTGELFF.

This clonotype was counted at least ten times. The V gene is TRBV7-3, the J gene TRBJ2-1; unclear D gene. The V and J ends lost 5 bases and 4 bases respectively, with 15 bases between them. The CDR3 consists of 15 residues. Germline CDR1 is SGHTA and CDR2 is FQGTGA. CDR3 protein: CASSLSASSYNEQFF. Written as DNA, the CDR3 is TGTGCCAGCAGCCTATCCGCAAGCTCTTACAATGAGCAGTTCTTC.

Concerning this clonotype: One base away lies a much larger clone, so this may be a sequencing read error. The chain has TRBV18 and TRBJ1-1; 7 nucleotides match TRBD1. Germline CDR1 reads KGHSH; CDR2 reads LQKENI. The CDR3 totals 16 residues. The J segment lost 5 bases and the V segment lost 3 bases, leaving 12 bases of the junction unmatched. This chain's CDR3 is CASSPRQGVKGTEAFF. The CDR3 nucleotides are TGTGCCAGCTCACCCCGACAGGGCGTAAAGGGAACTGAAGCTTTCTTT.

This clonotype was seen a few times. The chain uses TRBV6-2 or TRBV6-3 and TRBJ2-1; 7 bases match TRBD2. Germline CDR1 MNHEY, CDR2 SVGEGT. The J segment lost 7 bases and the V segment lost 2 bases, leaving 11 bases of the junction unmatched. This CDR3 contains 16 residues. The CDR3 reads CASSYTRRAGGNEQFF. In DNA form, the CDR3 reads TGTGCCAGCAGTTACACACGCCGTGCCGGGGGGAATGAGCAGTTCTTC.

This clonotype was recorded at least ten times. J is TRBJ2-1 and V is TRBV18; D unresolved. Deletions cut 4 bases from V and 0 bases from J, with 7 bases between. This CDR3 is 14 amino acids long. The germline CDR1 and CDR2 sequences are KGHSH and LQKENI. The DNA for the CDR3 is TGTGCCAGCTCACTCTCAGCCTCCTACAATGAGCAGTTCTTC. It translates to CASSLSASYNEQFF.

This clonotype has a count of ten or more. The J gene is TRBJ2-1, the V gene TRBV12-3 or TRBV12-4; perhaps TRBD2 as D (6 bases). The CDR3 runs 12 residues. V lost 7 bases, J lost 8 bases, and 12 bases lay in between. In DNA form, the CDR3 reads TGTGCCAGCACCTATCCGGGGGATGAGCAGTTCTTC. This gives the protein CASTYPGDEQFF.

This clonotype has at least ten counts. The CDR3 here is CSASSRVEVHTDTQYF. The CDR3 DNA follows: TGCAGTGCTAGCTCCAGGGTCGAGGTGCACACAGATACGCAGTATTTT. J is TRBJ2-3 and V is TRBV20-1, with a possible D match to TRBD1 (5 bases). Trimming took 3 bases from V and 2 from J, leaving 18 bases between them. CDR1 and CDR2 (germline): DFQATT, SNEGSKA (reference sequence). The CDR3 has 16 residues.

This clonotype was seen repeatedly, ten times or more. The chain carries TRBV12-3 or TRBV12-4 and TRBJ2-1, with D possibly TRBD1 on 5 matching bases. The CDR3 covers 14 residues. V was cut by 8 bases and J by 8 bases, with 19 bases left in between. As DNA, the CDR3 is TGTGCCAGCGGAGCCCGAAGGGGCTTGGATGAGCAGTTCTTC. As protein: CASGARRGLDEQFF.

This clonotype showed up just a few times. The rearrangement links TRBV10-2 to TRBJ2-3; 9 bases agree with TRBD2. The germline V gene has CDR1 WSHSY and CDR2 SAAADI. The CDR3 has 14 amino acids. The V and J ends lost 6 bases and 2 bases, in that order; junction bases with no gene match: 3. CDR3 sequence reads: CASRLAGLTDTQYF. CDR3 DNA sequence: TGCGCCAGCAGACTAGCGGGCCTCACAGATACGCAGTATTTT.

The chain joins TRBV19 to TRBJ1-6, with 7 positions matching TRBD1. Germline V gene data show CDR1 as LNHDA and CDR2 as SQIVND (reference sequence). The CDR3 loop spans 13 amino acids. V dropped 7 bases and J dropped 8; count of bases not matched to a gene: 5. This chain's CDR3 is CASTRGRDSPLHF. In DNA, the CDR3 is TGTGCCAGTACCAGGGGGAGGGATTCACCCCTCCACTTT. Full variable domain (missing parts from reference TRBV19 and TRBJ1-6): DGGITQSPKYLFRKEGQNVTLSCEQNLNHDAMYWYRQDPGQGLRLIYYSQIVNDFQKGDIAEGYSVSREKKESFPLTVTSAQKNPTAFYLCASTRGRDSPLHFGNGTRLTVT.